One and the same sample provided the 32 T cell receptor beta chains below, sequenced in a study of cytomegalovirus exposure and HLA in healthy donors. 60 Vbeta and 13 Jbeta primers were used in PCR. TCRdb's table, derived via immunoSEQ multiplex PCR, lists solely in-frame clones and lacks some. The table has 77,000 or so clones, around 75% seen once; the top ten hold 5.5% to 8.5%. Sequenced material: PBMCs. These receptors were collected from a woman aged 40-49 years in good health and CMV-seronegative.

The chain uses TRBV30 and TRBJ1-1, with D unresolved. V gave up 5 bases and J gave up 1 base, with 17 bases separating them. CDR3 length equals 15 residues. Germline V lookup: CDR1 GTSNPN, CDR2 SVGIG (reference sequence). In DNA, the CDR3 is TGTGCCTGGGGAGAAAACTATAGACCGAACACTGAAGCTTTCTTT. Its translation: CAWGENYRPNTEAFF.

The chain recombines TRBV19 with TRBJ2-1; a possible D gene is TRBD2 (7 bases). Germline assignment: CDR1 LNHDA and CDR2 SQIVND (reference sequence). This CDR3 is built from 15 residues. Deletions cut 5 bases from V and 8 bases from J, with 19 bases between. The CDR3, as DNA: TGTGCCAGTAGTTGGGGGGCTAGCGGCTTCGATGAGCAGTTCTTC. It translates to CASSWGASGFDEQFF.

CDR3 protein: CASSLMSGLGFADTQYF. CDR3 coding DNA: TGTGCCAGCAGCTTAATGTCTGGACTAGGATTCGCAGATACGCAGTATTTT. The genes are TRBV7-2 and TRBJ2-3, with 7 bases matching TRBD2. The germline gives CDR1 SGHTA, CDR2 FQGNSA. This CDR3 is 17 amino acids long. Trimming took 2 bases from V and 4 from J; bases not matched to a gene: 12.

This clone was recorded once. This chain uses TRBV2 with TRBJ2-2, with TRBD2 as a possible D gene (7 bases). The CDR3 extends over 14 amino acids. CDR1 is SNHLY and CDR2 is FYNNEI in the germline V gene. The V and J ends lost 8 bases and 3 bases respectively, with 13 bases between them. As DNA, the CDR3 is TGTGCCAGCGGGGGGGGGCGCGACACCGGGGAGCTGTTTTTT. Residues: CASGGGRDTGELFF. The whole variable domain, filled in from reference TRBV2 and TRBJ2-2, reads EPEVTQTPSHQVTQMGQEVILRCVPISNHLYFYWYRQILGQKVEFLVSFYNNEISEKSEIFDDQFSVERPDGSNFTLKIRSTKLEDSAMYFCASGGGRDTGELFFGEGSRLTVL.

V gene TRBV4-1 combines with J gene TRBJ2-5; the match to TRBD2 covers 12 bases. The germline V gene encodes CDR1 MGHRA and CDR2 YSYEKL. This CDR3 comprises 18 residues. V was pared by 0 bases and J by 0 bases, with 5 bases of the junction left unmatched. CDR3 nucleotide sequence: TGCGCCAGCAGCCAAGATCGCCTAGCGGGGGGGAACCAAGAGACCCAGTACTTC. Its translation: CASSQDRLAGGNQETQYF.

The chain uses TRBV7-9 and TRBJ2-3, with TRBD2 matching 8 bases. Germline CDR1 is SEHNR and CDR2 is FQNEAQ (reference sequence). The CDR3 has 19 amino acids. V lost 5 bases, J lost 2 bases, and 18 bases stayed unmatched. CDR3 region: CASSPAPGGSAANTDTQYF. CDR3 sequence (DNA): TGTGCCAGCAGCCCCGCCCCGGGAGGGTCGGCCGCGAACACAGATACGCAGTATTTT.

CDR3 nucleotide sequence: TGTGCCAGCAGTGGCCTTGACAGGTTTAATGAAAAACTGTTTTTT. It is translated as CASSGLDRFNEKLFF. This chain joins TRBV6-1 and TRBJ1-4, with D possibly matching TRBD1 (6 bases). Germline V gives CDR1 MNHNS, CDR2 SASEGT. The CDR3 runs to 15 residues. Trimming took off 4 bases at V and 4 bases at J, with 13 bases between the two ends.

The rearrangement joins TRBV5-6 to TRBJ1-2; unclear D gene. Trimming took 0 bases from V and 4 from J, leaving 10 bases between them. Germline V gene data show CDR1 as SGHDT and CDR2 as YYEEEE. This CDR3 is 14 amino acids long. The DNA of the CDR3 is TGTGCCAGCAGCTTGGGTAGGACTAGCTATGGCTACACCTTC. Translated: CASSLGRTSYGYTF.

This clone was seen more than once but under ten times. The chain recombines TRBV6-1 with TRBJ1-5; D perhaps matches TRBD1 (6 bases). Trimming left V 7 bases short and J 6 bases short, with 13 bases between. This CDR3 contains 13 residues. CDR1 is MNHNS, CDR2 SASEGT, per germline. In DNA, the CDR3 is TGTGCCAGCATACGACAGGAAGGTCAGCCCCAGCATTTT. The encoded protein is CASIRQEGQPQHF.

The rearrangement links TRBV7-3 to TRBJ2-1; 8 nucleotides match TRBD2. V shed 4 bases, J shed 5 bases, and the junction held 7 bases outside the gene matches. The germline gives CDR1 SGHTA, CDR2 FQGTGA. The CDR3 is made up of 15 amino acids. The CDR3 DNA reads TGTGCCAGCAGCTGGGGGACTAGGGGGAACAATGAGCAGTTCTTC. It specifies CASSWGTRGNNEQFF.

The rearrangement joins TRBV19 to TRBJ1-1; 9 positions match TRBD1. This CDR3 contains 14 residues. The trim removed 7 bases at V and 2 bases at J, leaving 5 bases unmatched. Germline V gene data show CDR1 as LNHDA and CDR2 as SQIVND (reference sequence). The CDR3 sequence is CASTTGGVNTEAFF. The CDR3 coding sequence is TGTGCCAGTACTACAGGGGGCGTAAACACTGAAGCTTTCTTT.

This sequence joins TRBV9 and TRBJ1-3; D not certain. Germline V gene sequence: CDR1 SGDLS, CDR2 YYNGEE. The germline V and J ends were trimmed by 0 bases and 0 bases, with 16 bases remaining between them. There are 18 residues in the CDR3. The CDR3 DNA reads as TGTGCCAGCAGCGTAGTACGGTGTTGCGAAATCTCTGGAAACACCATATATTTT. This sequence encodes CASSVVRCCEISGNTIYF.

This chain joins TRBV10-3 and TRBJ2-5; D may be TRBD1 (6 bases). Germline V gene sequence: CDR1 ENHRY, CDR2 SYGVKD. Trimming removed 0 bases at V and 4 bases at J, with 15 bases between. The CDR3 sequence is 16 residues long. This CDR3 reads CAISESGAGERETQYF. CDR3 nucleotide sequence: TGTGCCATCAGTGAGTCGGGGGCAGGGGAGCGAGAGACCCAGTACTTC.

This chain joins TRBV4-2 and TRBJ1-6; 10 nucleotides agree with TRBD1. V gave up 0 bases and J gave up 10 bases; unmatched junction bases: 3. This CDR3 contains 15 residues. Germline CDR1 reads LGHNA; CDR2 reads YNFKEQ. CDR3 sequence reads: CASSQDLGQGSPLHF. The CDR3 nucleotides read TGTGCCAGCAGCCAAGATTTGGGACAGGGGTCACCCCTCCACTTT.

The V gene is TRBV29-1, the J gene TRBJ2-7, with 7 bases that match TRBD1. Germline lookup yields CDR1 SQVTM and CDR2 ANQGSEA. This CDR3 contains 14 residues. The J segment lost 2 bases and the V segment lost 4 bases, leaving 8 bases of the junction unmatched. The CDR3 reads CSVARQGGTYEQYF. In DNA, the CDR3 is TGCAGCGTTGCCCGACAGGGCGGAACCTACGAGCAGTACTTC.

V usage is TRBV27 and J usage is TRBJ2-2; 10 positions match TRBD2. Trimming removed 5 bases from V and 5 bases from J; junction bases left unmatched: 8. The CDR3 contains 16 residues. Germline assignment: CDR1 MNHEY and CDR2 SMNVEV (reference sequence). The DNA for the CDR3 is TGTGCCAGCAGTCCCCGGGAGCGGGAGGGAACCGGGGAGCTGTTTTTT. Protein sequence: CASSPREREGTGELFF.

This chain uses TRBV27 with TRBJ1-3, with 10 positions matching TRBD1. CDR3 length equals 15 residues. Trimming took 5 bases from V and 3 from J; bases not matched to a gene: 4. CDR1 MNHEY and CDR2 SMNVEV come from the germline V gene (reference sequence). The CDR3: CASSPGTGVGNTIYF. CDR3 DNA: TGTGCCAGCAGTCCCGGGACAGGGGTTGGAAACACCATATATTTT.

The chain couples TRBV9 to TRBJ2-2; 11 nucleotides agree with TRBD2. CDR3 length: 16 residues. The J segment lost 3 bases and the V segment lost 4 bases, leaving 5 bases of the junction unmatched. Germline V lookup: CDR1 SGDLS, CDR2 YYNGEE. The CDR3 nucleotides are TGTGCCAGCAGCACTGGGACTAGCGGATACACCGGGGAGCTGTTTTTT. This translates into CASSTGTSGYTGELFF.

This clone came up once. The chain is built from TRBV2 and TRBJ2-1; 9 bases are shared with TRBD1. The junction had 6 bases not matched to a gene; V was cut back by 4 bases and J by 5 bases. The CDR3 runs to 15 residues. Germline CDR1 is SNHLY and CDR2 is FYNNEI. CDR3 nucleotides: TGTGCCAGCAGTGTTGGGACAGGGTTCGACAATGAGCAGTTCTTC. The encoded protein is CASSVGTGFDNEQFF.

V is TRBV5-1 and J is TRBJ2-3, with 7 bases fitting TRBD1. V gave up 4 bases and J gave up 3 bases; unmatched junction bases: 11. This CDR3 is 16 amino acids long. In germline, CDR1 is SGHRS, CDR2 YFSETQ. The CDR3 DNA reads as TGCGCCAGCAGCCTGGAGACAGGGTCTGGTACAGATACGCAGTATTTT. This encodes CASSLETGSGTDTQYF.

This sequence joins TRBV19 and TRBJ2-1, with D unclear. CDR3 length: 16 amino acids. The germline V and J ends were trimmed by 2 bases and 4 bases, with 15 bases remaining between them. Germline V gene data show CDR1 as LNHDA and CDR2 as SQIVND (reference sequence). Here the CDR3 DNA reads TGTGCCAGTAGTATAATTTCAGCGCGAGATTACAATGAGCAGTTCTTC. It specifies CASSIISARDYNEQFF. Drawing the rest from reference TRBV19 and TRBJ2-1, the complete variable domain is DGGITQSPKYLFRKEGQNVTLSCEQNLNHDAMYWYRQDPGQGLRLIYYSQIVNDFQKGDIAEGYSVSREKKESFPLTVTSAQKNPTAFYLCASSIISARDYNEQFFGPGTRLTVL.

The chain links TRBV4-3 to TRBJ2-2, with TRBD2 identical over 8 bases. Per germline, CDR1 LGHNA and CDR2 YSLEER. The CDR3 consists of 14 residues. V was pared by 1 base and J by 6 bases, with 1 base of the junction left unmatched. CDR3 sequence (DNA): TGCGCCAGCAGCCAAGGAGCGGGAGCCGGGGAGCTGTTTTTT. Its translation is CASSQGAGAGELFF.

Only a few counts were recorded for this clone. This chain uses TRBV7-8 with TRBJ1-1; 10 nucleotides match TRBD1. This CDR3 comprises 16 residues. The ends lost 6 bases at V and 2 bases at J; junction bases unmatched: 9. Germline CDR1 reads SGHVS; CDR2 reads FQNEAQ. The CDR3 spells CASSTRDRGSNTEAFF. The DNA for the CDR3 is TGTGCCAGCAGTACCCGGGACAGGGGTTCTAACACTGAAGCTTTCTTT. The full variable domain, its missing parts supplied by reference TRBV7-8 and TRBJ1-1, is GAGVSQSPRYKVAKRGQDVALRCDPISGHVSLFWYQQALGQGPEFLTYFQNEAQLDKSGLPSDRFFAERPEGSVSTLKIQRTQQEDSAVYLCASSTRDRGSNTEAFFGQGTRLTVV.

The chain links TRBV10-3 to TRBJ2-7, with TRBD2 as a possible D gene (5 bases). Between the trimmed V and J ends, which lost 4 bases and 3 bases, there was a span of 7 bases. There are 12 residues in the CDR3. Germline V CDR1 and CDR2: ENHRY, SYGVKD. CDR3 loop: CAISGGGYEQYF. CDR3 in DNA: TGTGCCATCAGTGGTGGAGGCTACGAGCAGTACTTC.

V usage is TRBV7-8 and J usage is TRBJ2-5; possible D gene TRBD1, 6 bases. Germline V gene sequence: CDR1 SGHVS, CDR2 FQNEAQ. The V end lost 3 bases, the J end lost 3 bases, and 14 bases lay between the germline ends. This CDR3 comprises 15 residues. CDR3 in amino acids: CASSLSWDIKETQYF. For the CDR3, the DNA is TGTGCCAGCAGCTTGTCCTGGGACATAAAAGAGACCCAGTACTTC.

This sequence joins TRBV5-4 and TRBJ2-3, with a weak D call TRBD1 (5 bases). The V gene lost 2 bases and the J gene lost 2 bases, with 12 bases spanning the gap. Germline CDR1 and CDR2: SGHNT and YYREEE (reference sequence). The CDR3 extends over 15 amino acids. The DNA for the CDR3 is TGTGCCAGCAGCTTAGGGGCGCAGGTCACAGATACGCAGTATTTT. Protein sequence: CASSLGAQVTDTQYF.

The chain combines TRBV7-2 with TRBJ2-2; a possible D gene is TRBD1 (6 bases). The V gene's germline CDR1 is SGHTA and CDR2 FQGNSA. V lost 5 bases, J lost 6 bases, and 13 bases lay in between. The CDR3 loop spans 14 amino acids. CDR3 protein: CASSHRVSPGELFF. The CDR3 nucleotides are TGTGCCAGCAGCCACAGGGTCAGCCCCGGGGAGCTGTTTTTT.

This chain connects TRBV5-1 to TRBJ1-1, with D possibly TRBD1 on 6 matching bases. The V end lost 4 bases, the J end lost 0 bases, and 10 bases lay between the germline ends. Germline loops: CDR1 SGHRS, CDR2 YFSETQ. The CDR3 consists of 14 residues. The CDR3 spells CASSLRQVNTEAFF. CDR3 bases: TGCGCCAGCAGCCTGAGACAGGTGAACACTGAAGCTTTCTTT.

The chain combines TRBV6-5 with TRBJ1-1; 9 nucleotides align to TRBD1. Germline V gives CDR1 MNHEY, CDR2 SVGAGI. J gave up 3 bases and V 7 bases, and 6 bases lay outside the gene matches. The CDR3 length is 14 residues. CDR3: CASTRDRVDTEAFF. CDR3 nucleotides: TGTGCCAGCACCCGGGACAGGGTGGACACTGAAGCTTTCTTT.

This sequence joins TRBV27 and TRBJ1-4; 12 bases map to TRBD1. Germline CDR1 reads MNHEY; CDR2 reads SMNVEV (reference sequence). The junction had 9 bases not matched to a gene; V was cut back by 2 bases and J by 8 bases. The CDR3 runs 17 residues. The CDR3, as DNA: TGTGCCAGCAGTTTACGGCCGGGACAGGGGGCGTGGGAAAAACTGTTTTTT. Amino acid sequence: CASSLRPGQGAWEKLFF.

This clone is a singleton in its sample. This rearrangement joins TRBV7-2 to TRBJ2-1, with TRBD2 identical over 10 bases. Unmatched junction bases numbered 5, after V lost 5 bases and J lost 4 bases. The CDR3 contains 15 residues. Germline V CDR1 and CDR2: SGHTA, FQGNSA. The CDR3 DNA reads TGTGCCAGCAGCGCATGGACTAGCGGATACAATGAGCAGTTCTTC. Its translation: CASSAWTSGYNEQFF.

With regard to this clone: This CDR3 is also generated by other DNA sequences in the sample. The chain has TRBV5-4 and TRBJ2-2, with 12 bases lining up with TRBD1. The CDR3 consists of 17 residues. Looked up from germline, CDR1 is SGHNT and CDR2 is YYREEE (reference sequence). The trim removed 7 bases at V and 5 bases at J, leaving 12 bases unmatched. The CDR3 is CASSPGTGGVRTGELFF. The CDR3 DNA follows: TGTGCCAGCTCCCCCGGGACAGGGGGCGTAAGAACCGGGGAGCTGTTTTTT.